The next 29 T cell receptor beta chains were all read from a single sample in a study of T cell responses to AZD1222 COVID-19 vaccine. This table comes from immunoSEQ multiplex PCR, and its TCRdb copy is limited to in-frame clones, with some not included. Among more than 120,000 clones, around 84% were seen once, and the ten largest hold approximately 4.7%. Source: peripheral blood, taken 28 days after the second AZD1222 dose. The receptors here all came from an adult who received the AZD1222 COVID-19 vaccine.

The chain is built from TRBV27 and TRBJ2-2; D unresolved. V dropped 4 bases and J dropped 7 bases, with 7 bases sitting between them. Germline-derived CDR1 and CDR2 are MNHEY and SMNVEV (reference sequence). The CDR3 contains 12 residues. In DNA form, the CDR3 reads TGTGCCAGCAGTTCCCATAGCGGGGAGCTGTTTTTT. Its protein is CASSSHSGELFF.

CDR3 DNA sequence: TGTGCCAGCGCAATGCGGCAGGCGGGAGAGGGGAACAATGAGCAGTTCTTC. It specifies CASAMRQAGEGNNEQFF. V is TRBV27 and J is TRBJ2-1; the match to TRBD2 covers 7 bases. Germline V gene sequence: CDR1 MNHEY, CDR2 SMNVEV (reference sequence). The CDR3 totals 17 residues. With V trimmed by 8 bases and J by 5 bases, 18 bases remained unmatched.

This chain uses TRBV6-5 with TRBJ1-1, with 7 positions matching TRBD1. This CDR3 spans 12 amino acids. CDR1 is MNHEY, CDR2 SVGAGI, per germline. The V and J ends lost 4 bases and 5 bases, in that order; junction bases with no gene match: 1. The CDR3 region has the DNA TGTGCCAGCAGTTCGACAGGGACTGAAGCTTTCTTT. This sequence encodes CASSSTGTEAFF.

The genes are TRBV5-1 and TRBJ1-4; D is unresolved. The CDR3 contains 14 residues. V lost 0 bases, J lost 7 bases, and 10 bases lay in between. The germline V gene has CDR1 SGHRS and CDR2 YFSETQ. CDR3 residues: CASSLARGSEKLFF. For the CDR3, the DNA is TGCGCCAGCAGCTTGGCACGGGGATCTGAAAAACTGTTTTTT. Based on the CDR3 plus reference TRBV5-1 and TRBJ1-4, the full variable domain is KAGVTQTPRYLIKTRGQQVTLSCSPISGHRSVSWYQQTPGQGLQFLFEYFSETQRNKGNFPGRFSGRQFSNSRSEMNVSTLELGDSALYLCASSLARGSEKLFFGSGTQLSVL.

This CDR3 is CASSQDQLATNEKLFF. CDR3 DNA: TGTGCCAGCAGCCAAGATCAGTTAGCAACTAATGAAAAACTGTTTTTT. The rearrangement links TRBV14 to TRBJ1-4; D is undetermined. This CDR3 is built from 16 residues. Looked up from germline, CDR1 is SGHDN and CDR2 is FVKESK. Trimming left V 0 bases short and J 0 bases short, with 8 bases between.

The chain recombines TRBV29-1 with TRBJ2-1, with TRBD2 identical over 11 bases. The CDR3 extends over 16 amino acids. Trimming removed 1 base from V and 3 bases from J; junction bases left unmatched: 5. CDR1 is SQVTM, CDR2 ANQGSEA, per germline. The CDR3 loop reads CSVEGGTSGSYNEQFF. In nucleotides, the CDR3 is TGCAGCGTTGAAGGCGGCACTAGCGGGAGCTACAATGAGCAGTTCTTC.

The chain joins TRBV10-2 to TRBJ2-1, with a weak D call TRBD2 (6 bases). This CDR3 has 15 amino acids. The germline V gene has CDR1 WSHSY and CDR2 SAAADI. V shed 4 bases and J shed 2 bases, with 12 bases lying between them. The CDR3, as DNA: TGCGCCAGCAGTGGGGCTAGCGTGGCCTACAATGAGCAGTTCTTC. Its translation: CASSGASVAYNEQFF.

CDR3 residues: CASSLLGGVNTEAFF. CDR3 sequence (DNA): TGTGCCAGCAGCTTACTTGGGGGCGTAAACACTGAAGCTTTCTTT. The rearrangement uses TRBV7-2 and TRBJ1-1; D might be TRBD1 (6 bases). In germline, CDR1 is SGHTA, CDR2 FQGNSA. The V end lost 2 bases, the J end lost 2 bases, and 12 bases lay between the germline ends. CDR3 size: 15 residues.

This rearrangement joins TRBV6-6 to TRBJ2-7, with 8 bases that match TRBD2. This CDR3 is built from 15 residues. V dropped 5 bases and J dropped 3; count of bases not matched to a gene: 9. CDR1 is MNHNY and CDR2 is SVGAGI in the germline V gene (reference sequence). CDR3 amino acids: CASSTFSGADYEQYF. CDR3 DNA: TGTGCCAGCAGTACCTTTAGCGGGGCTGACTACGAGCAGTACTTC.

V gene TRBV30 combines with J gene TRBJ1-2; D unresolved. V was shortened by 0 bases and J by 6 bases, with 11 bases between the two germline ends. This CDR3 has 13 residues. Germline lookup yields CDR1 GTSNPN and CDR2 SVGIG (reference sequence). CDR3 in amino acids: CAWSVQGRNGYTF. The CDR3, as DNA: TGTGCCTGGAGTGTACAAGGGAGGAATGGCTACACCTTC. The complete variable domain, with remaining parts taken from reference TRBV30 and TRBJ1-2, reads SQTIHQWPATLVQPVGSPLSLECTVEGTSNPNLYWYRQAAGRGLQLLFYSVGIGQISSEVPQNLSASRPQDRQFILSSKKLLLSDSGFYLCAWSVQGRNGYTFGSGTRLTVV.

For the CDR3, the DNA is TGTGCCAGCAGTTCTCCTCCGGGACAGGGTGATGGCTACACCTTC. It translates to CASSSPPGQGDGYTF. The genes are TRBV28 and TRBJ1-2; 9 bases match TRBD1. Germline loops: CDR1 MDHEN, CDR2 SYDVKM. The CDR3 sequence is 15 residues long. The junction had 9 bases not matched to a gene; V was cut back by 4 bases and J by 6 bases.

To note about this clone: A read error may produce the germline difference seen at one junction end. V usage is TRBV7-7 and J usage is TRBJ2-2; maybe TRBD2 (5 bases). The CDR3 covers 13 residues. The germline V gene has CDR1 SSHAT and CDR2 FNYEAQ (reference sequence). Here the CDR3 DNA reads TGTGCTAGCAGCTTAGCGCAAACCGGGGAGCTGTTTTTT. Translation gives CASSLAQTGELFF.

The chain uses TRBV7-9 and TRBJ2-7; D gene ambiguous. Deletions cut 5 bases from V and 0 bases from J, with 8 bases between. The CDR3 is 13 amino acids. Germline V CDR1 and CDR2: SEHNR, FQNEAQ (reference sequence). In nucleotides, the CDR3 is TGTGCCAGCAGCCCCCCTAGCTCCTACGAGCAGTACTTC. Its protein product is CASSPPSSYEQYF.

Regarding this clone: The sample carries other DNA sequences with the same CDR3. CDR3 DNA sequence: TGTGCCAGTAGTATGGGGGGACAGGCCTCCTATGGCTACACCTTC. It translates to CASSMGGQASYGYTF. The V and J genes are TRBV19 and TRBJ1-2, with 8 bases matching TRBD1. The junction had 7 bases not matched to a gene; V was cut back by 3 bases and J by 4 bases. The CDR3 totals 15 residues. Germline CDR1 is LNHDA and CDR2 is SQIVND (reference sequence).

The chain employs TRBV7-2 and TRBJ1-5; 9 nucleotides match TRBD1. Germline V CDR1 and CDR2: SGHTA, FQGNSA. The CDR3 is made up of 15 amino acids. Germline trimming cut 5 bases from V and 4 bases from J; bases unmatched to any gene: 6. The chain's CDR3 is CASSTTGGFNQPQHF. The CDR3 DNA reads TGTGCCAGCAGCACTACAGGGGGCTTTAATCAGCCCCAGCATTTT.

This chain connects TRBV7-9 to TRBJ1-2, with TRBD1 identical over 8 bases. Germline trimming cut 5 bases from V and 12 bases from J; bases unmatched to any gene: 8. The CDR3 consists of 12 residues. The germline gives CDR1 SEHNR, CDR2 FQNEAQ (reference sequence). The CDR3 spells CASSEDRVENTF. Written as DNA, the CDR3 is TGTGCCAGCAGCGAGGACAGGGTCGAAAACACCTTC.

This chain connects TRBV15 to TRBJ2-3, with D uncertain. Germline CDR1 is LNHNV and CDR2 is YYDKDF (reference sequence). V dropped 3 bases and J dropped 10 bases, with 11 bases sitting between them. The CDR3 extends over 12 amino acids. The CDR3 nucleotides are TGTGCCACCAGCAGTAGGTTCCGTGCGCAGTATTTT. Protein product: CATSSRFRAQYF.

The table lists this clone with a few counts. The CDR3, as DNA: TGTGCCAGCAGCGGACTAGGGGCCGGGGAGCTGTTTTTT. It yields the protein CASSGLGAGELFF. The rearrangement links TRBV2 to TRBJ2-2; TRBD2 matches at 7 bases. Unmatched junction bases numbered 4, after V lost 6 bases and J lost 6 bases. The length of the CDR3 is 13 residues. CDR1 and CDR2 from the germline V gene are SNHLY and FYNNEI.

Only one count was recorded for this clone. Written as DNA, the CDR3 is TGTGCCAGCAGTAGCCCGGGACAGGGGATTGATGGCTACACCTTC. Translation gives CASSSPGQGIDGYTF. V usage is TRBV2 and J usage is TRBJ1-2, with TRBD1 matching 10 bases. CDR3 size: 15 residues. CDR1 and CDR2 (germline): SNHLY, FYNNEI. V lost 5 bases and J lost 6; bases outside the gene matches: 9.

The chain combines TRBV5-6 with TRBJ2-3; TRBD2 matches 13 bases. Germline V gives CDR1 SGHDT, CDR2 YYEEEE. The CDR3 has 18 residues. Losses at the gene ends were 3 bases for V and 4 bases for J; bases not matched to a gene: 11. Here the CDR3 reads CASSWGLAGPGSSDTQYF. The CDR3 DNA sequence: TGTGCCAGCAGCTGGGGACTAGCGGGGCCCGGTAGTTCAGATACGCAGTATTTT.

The J gene is TRBJ2-4, the V gene TRBV5-1; D gene uncertain. Trimming shortened V by 4 bases and J by 1 base, and 9 bases separated the two germline ends. The CDR3 totals 14 residues. Germline V CDR1 and CDR2: SGHRS, YFSETQ. The CDR3 here is CASSERNAKNIQYF. CDR3 sequence (DNA): TGCGCCAGCAGCGAAAGGAACGCCAAAAACATTCAGTACTTC.

The chain uses TRBV18 and TRBJ2-7; D gene uncertain. V lost 3 bases and J lost 2, with 14 bases in between. CDR3 length: 15 amino acids. The germline CDR1 and CDR2 sequences are KGHSH and LQKENI. The CDR3: CASSPTVGSTYEQYF. CDR3 nucleotides: TGTGCCAGCTCACCCACTGTGGGTTCCACCTACGAGCAGTACTTC.

This clone was observed a few times. Other DNA sequences in the same sample also yield this CDR3. The rearrangement uses TRBV6-5 and TRBJ1-1; no clear D gene. The length of the CDR3 is 15 residues. V gave up 0 bases and J gave up 1 base, with 9 bases separating them. Germline CDR1 reads MNHEY; CDR2 reads SVGAGI. The CDR3 DNA follows: TGTGCCAGCAGTTACTCGACAATTCCGAACACTGAAGCTTTCTTT. Translation: CASSYSTIPNTEAFF.

The chain is built from TRBV18 and TRBJ1-3; D might be TRBD1 (5 bases). V was cut by 0 bases and J by 3 bases, with 12 bases left in between. This CDR3 is 16 amino acids long. The germline gives CDR1 KGHSH, CDR2 LQKENI. The CDR3 reads CASSPPYGAIGNTIYF. Here the CDR3 DNA reads TGTGCCAGCTCACCACCGTACGGGGCTATTGGAAACACCATATATTTT. Full variable domain (outside the CDR3, taken from reference TRBV18 and TRBJ1-3): NAGVMQNPRHLVRRRGQEARLRCSPMKGHSHVYWYRQLPEEGLKFMVYLQKENIIDESGMPKERFSAEFPKEGPSILRIQQVVRGDSAAYFCASSPPYGAIGNTIYFGEGSWLTVV.

The CDR3 DNA follows: TGTGCCAGCAGCCCGGGGACAGGGGGCTTTGGCTACACCTTC. Protein sequence: CASSPGTGGFGYTF. The chain joins TRBV13 to TRBJ1-2, with TRBD1 matching over 12 bases. Germline loops: CDR1 PRHDT, CDR2 FYEKMQ (reference sequence). There are 14 residues in the CDR3. Trimming cost V 5 bases and J 7 bases; bases outside gene matches: 5. The full variable domain, rest sourced from reference TRBV13 and TRBJ1-2, is AAGVIQSPRHLIKEKRETATLKCYPIPRHDTVYWYQQGPGQDPQFLISFYEKMQSDKGSIPDRFSAQQFSDYHSELNMSSLELGDSALYFCASSPGTGGFGYTFGSGTRLTVV.

The DNA for the CDR3 is TGCGCCAGCAGCTTACTTCGGACTAGCGGGAGTGAAGAGACCCAGTACTTC. It translates to CASSLLRTSGSEETQYF. J is TRBJ2-5 and V is TRBV5-1, with 13 positions matching TRBD2. Germline trimming cut 2 bases from V and 3 bases from J; bases unmatched to any gene: 7. Germline lookup yields CDR1 SGHRS and CDR2 YFSETQ. The CDR3 runs to 17 residues.

This clone is a singleton in its sample. This rearrangement joins TRBV15 to TRBJ2-5, with D unresolved. Per the germline V gene, CDR1 is LNHNV and CDR2 is YYDKDF (reference sequence). This CDR3 is 13 amino acids long. Trimming removed 0 bases at V and 1 base at J, with 3 bases between. The CDR3 sequence: CATSRDRQETQYF. CDR3 nucleotide sequence: TGTGCCACCAGCAGAGACCGCCAAGAGACCCAGTACTTC. Complete variable domain (other parts from reference TRBV15 and TRBJ2-5): DAMVIQNPRYQVTQFGKPVTLSCSQTLNHNVMYWYQQKSSQAPKLLFHYYDKDFNNEADTPDNFQSRRPNTSFCFLDIRSPGLGDTAMYLCATSRDRQETQYFGPGTRLLVL.

This sequence joins TRBV6-5 and TRBJ2-3; D possibly corresponds to TRBD2 (6 bases). Trimming removed 4 bases at V and 1 base at J, with 15 bases between. Germline-derived CDR1 and CDR2 are MNHEY and SVGAGI. CDR3 length equals 16 residues. The CDR3 loop is CASSFVGWGGTDTQYF. For the CDR3, the DNA is TGTGCCAGCAGTTTCGTAGGGTGGGGGGGCACAGATACGCAGTATTTT.

For this clone: The junction differs from germline at one of its ends, possibly a read error. Other DNA sequences within the sample encode an identical CDR3. The chain employs TRBV19 and TRBJ1-2, with D possibly matching TRBD1 (5 bases). Germline V gives CDR1 LNHDA, CDR2 SQIVND (reference sequence). The CDR3 totals 12 residues. CDR3 residues: CASSGSGPDYTF. CDR3 sequence (DNA): TGTGCCAGTAGTGGTTCGGGGCCGGACTACACCTTT.